This T cell receptor (beta chain) derives from a study of T cell responses to AZD1222 COVID-19 vaccine. With regard to this clone: The antigen is unknown.

Profiled with immunoSEQ multiplex PCR; TCRdb holds only in-frame clones, not every one. The sample yields around 29,000 clones, about 93% seen once. Study-wide results and limits: Recipients of two AZD1222 doses showed rising Spike-specific TCR breadth and depth. With dominance at 160-218 and 743-854, vaccine-associated CD4 TCRs spanned spike. White British donors predominated, females outnumbered males, and clonal diversity was possibly underestimated. Only a handful of AZD1222 recipients, several in all, had baseline seropositivity.

Trimming pared 4 bases from V and 0 bases from J, leaving 11 bases between. Germline V CDR1 and CDR2: MNHNY, SVGAGI (reference sequence). CDR3 size: 15 residues. The chain joins TRBV6-6 to TRBJ2-3; no reliable D call. Sequences were derived from peripheral blood, sampled on day 0 of AZD1222 vaccination. This receptor was taken from an adult in good health. This CDR3 is CASSSQESSTDTQYF. For the CDR3, the DNA is TGTGCCAGCAGTTCGCAGGAGAGTAGCACAGATACGCAGTATTTT.